These T cell receptor beta chains were read from a single sample in a study of molecular identifiers for immune sequencing clone quantification. One entry per CDR3 protein, called by TCRdb with MiXCR from the PCR reads. The sample includes a few hundred thousand distinct CDR3 sequences, 24% of them seen just once. The sequenced sample was naive CD8+ T cells from blood, with Jurkat cell RNA spiked in. The receptors come from a human donor in good health. Some libraries in this study had Jurkat cell RNA spiked in. Both conserved end residues are part of each CDR3. The D gene is left open where the match is weak. The size entry is marked missing in some rows and otherwise reads once, few, many or a size class.

d_call: NA; v_call: TRBV28; j_call: TRBJ2-7; clone_size: few; cdr3_aa: CASSTTGSYEQYF; cdr3_nt: TGTGCCAGCAGTACCACAGGCTCCTACGAGCAGTACTTC
d_call: TRBD1; v_call: TRBV20-1; j_call: TRBJ2-7; clone_size: few; cdr3_aa: CSAPLLRTGNRYEQYF; cdr3_nt: TGCAGTGCTCCCCTCTTGAGGACAGGAAATCGGTACGAGCAGTACTTC
d_call: TRBD2; v_call: TRBV5-4; j_call: TRBJ2-3; clone_size: few; cdr3_aa: CASSGYGTSGSTDTQYF; cdr3_nt: TGTGCCAGCAGCGGCTACGGGACTAGCGGTAGCACAGATACGCAGTATTTT
d_call: NA; v_call: TRBV29-1; j_call: TRBJ2-1; clone_size: NA; cdr3_aa: CIVPHRVLRAYEQFF; cdr3_nt: NA
d_call: NA; v_call: TRBV7-8; j_call: TRBJ1-1; clone_size: many; cdr3_aa: CASSPPRQETEAFF; cdr3_nt: TGTGCCAGCAGCCCCCCCCGGCAAGAGACTGAAGCTTTCTTT
d_call: NA; v_call: TRBV4-2; j_call: TRBJ2-6; clone_size: few; cdr3_aa: CASISGGDSGANVLTF; cdr3_nt: TGTGCCAGCATCTCCGGAGGGGATTCTGGGGCCAACGTCCTGACTTTC
d_call: TRBD1; v_call: TRBV12-3/TRBV12-4; j_call: TRBJ2-5; clone_size: many; cdr3_aa: CASSFPGGARQETQYF; cdr3_nt: TGTGCCAGCAGTTTCCCAGGGGGAGCTCGTCAAGAGACCCAGTACTTC
d_call: NA; v_call: TRBV6-5; j_call: TRBJ2-3; clone_size: many; cdr3_aa: CASSMGGSTDTQYF; cdr3_nt: TGTGCCAGCAGCATGGGGGGTAGCACAGATACGCAGTATTTT
d_call: NA; v_call: TRBV10-2; j_call: TRBJ1-2; clone_size: NA; cdr3_aa: CASSESTANYGYTF; cdr3_nt: TGCGCCAGCAGTGAGTCTACAGCTAACTATGGCTACACCTTC
d_call: TRBD1; v_call: TRBV20-1; j_call: TRBJ2-1; clone_size: many; cdr3_aa: CSAFTTGQGALLEQFF; cdr3_nt: TGCAGTGCTTTTACTACAGGACAGGGGGCTTTGCTCGAGCAGTTCTTC
d_call: NA; v_call: TRBV29-1; j_call: TRBJ2-3; clone_size: many; cdr3_aa: CSAEPTQTSTDTQYF; cdr3_nt: TGCAGCGCCGAACCGACTCAGACTAGCACAGATACGCAGTATTTT
d_call: NA; v_call: TRBV11-2; j_call: TRBJ2-7; clone_size: few; cdr3_aa: CASSLTEEPTYEQYF; cdr3_nt: TGTGCCAGCAGCTTAACGGAGGAACCCACCTACGAGCAGTACTTC
d_call: NA; v_call: TRBV19; j_call: TRBJ1-5; clone_size: NA; cdr3_aa: CASSIAGRTNQPQHF; cdr3_nt: TGTGCCAGTAGTATTGCTGGAAGGACCAATCAGCCCCAGCATTTT
d_call: TRBD2; v_call: TRBV30; j_call: TRBJ2-3; clone_size: once; cdr3_aa: CVWTQGAGGTDTQYF; cdr3_nt: TGTGTCTGGACCCAGGGAGCGGGGGGCACAGATACGCAGTATTTT
d_call: TRBD2; v_call: TRBV6-2/TRBV6-3; j_call: TRBJ2-7; clone_size: NA; cdr3_aa: CASSYLLAASYEQYF; cdr3_nt: TGTGCCAGCAGTTACCTACTAGCGGCCTCCTACGAGCAGTACTTC
d_call: NA; v_call: TRBV5-8; j_call: TRBJ2-3; clone_size: NA; cdr3_aa: CAASGTLTDTQYF; cdr3_nt: TGTGCCGCCTCCGGGACACTCACAGATACGCAGTATTTT
d_call: NA; v_call: TRBV19; j_call: TRBJ2-3; clone_size: many; cdr3_aa: CASTPAATTTDTQYF; cdr3_nt: TGTGCCAGTACCCCCGCCGCGACTACCACAGATACGCAGTATTTT
d_call: NA; v_call: TRBV6-2/TRBV6-3; j_call: TRBJ2-3; clone_size: few; cdr3_aa: CASRHPRGTSTDTQYF; cdr3_nt: TGTGCCAGCAGACACCCTCGTGGGACTAGCACAGATACGCAGTATTTT
d_call: TRBD2; v_call: TRBV4-1; j_call: TRBJ2-2; clone_size: NA; cdr3_aa: CASSVNQAGSLSGELFF; cdr3_nt: TGCGCCAGCAGTGTAAACCAAGCGGGGTCGTTATCCGGGGAGCTGTTTTTT
d_call: NA; v_call: TRBV2; j_call: TRBJ1-1; clone_size: NA; cdr3_aa: CASSTLAANTEAFF; cdr3_nt: TGTGCCAGCAGTACCCTGGCGGCGAACACTGAAGCTTTCTTT
d_call: NA; v_call: TRBV7-9; j_call: TRBJ2-6; clone_size: few; cdr3_aa: CASSLTPGSGANVLTF; cdr3_nt: TGTGCCAGCAGCTTAACCCCCGGGTCCGGGGCCAACGTCCTGACTTTC
d_call: NA; v_call: TRBV20-1; j_call: TRBJ1-1; clone_size: NA; cdr3_aa: CSAGRPFGQNTEAFF; cdr3_nt: TGCAGTGCTGGAAGGCCCTTCGGACAGAACACTGAAGCTTTCTTT
d_call: NA; v_call: TRBV6-5; j_call: TRBJ2-3; clone_size: NA; cdr3_aa: CASTPPGTSTDTQYF; cdr3_nt: TGTGCCAGCACCCCACCAGGGACTAGCACAGATACGCAGTATTTT
d_call: NA; v_call: TRBV12-3/TRBV12-4; j_call: TRBJ1-1; clone_size: NA; cdr3_aa: CASAGSLGTEAFF; cdr3_nt: TGTGCCAGCGCAGGGAGTTTGGGCACTGAAGCTTTCTTT
d_call: TRBD2; v_call: TRBV5-1; j_call: TRBJ2-3; clone_size: NA; cdr3_aa: CASSLEWASGAGRADTQYF; cdr3_nt: TGCGCCAGCAGCTTGGAGTGGGCTAGCGGGGCAGGAAGGGCAGATACGCAGTATTTT
d_call: NA; v_call: TRBV4-1; j_call: TRBJ2-1; clone_size: once; cdr3_aa: CASSQYAGQRYNEQSF; cdr3_nt: TGCGCCAGCAGCCAATATGCAGGACAGAGGTACAATGAGCAGTCCTTC
d_call: TRBD2; v_call: TRBV5-1; j_call: TRBJ2-7; clone_size: many; cdr3_aa: CASSLAGTSEQYF; cdr3_nt: TGCGCCAGCAGCTTGGCCGGGACTAGCGAGCAGTACTTC
d_call: NA; v_call: TRBV28; j_call: TRBJ2-7; clone_size: few; cdr3_aa: CASSPGTFLYEQYF; cdr3_nt: TGTGCCAGCAGCCCCGGGACATTCCTTTACGAGCAGTACTTC
d_call: NA; v_call: TRBV30; j_call: TRBJ1-5; clone_size: NA; cdr3_aa: CAWSATEYSNQPQQF; cdr3_nt: TGTGCCTGGAGTGCGACCGAGTATAGCAATCAGCCCCAGCAATTT
d_call: NA; v_call: TRBV10-1; j_call: TRBJ1-1; clone_size: NA; cdr3_aa: CASRERSGLHFRRTEAFF; cdr3_nt: TGCGCCAGCAGGGAACGGTCGGGACTCCATTTCAGGCGCACTGAAGCTTTCTTT
d_call: TRBD2; v_call: TRBV6-5; j_call: TRBJ2-5; clone_size: few; cdr3_aa: CASSFFGGEQETQYF; cdr3_nt: TGTGCCAGCAGTTTTTTCGGGGGGGAACAAGAGACCCAGTACTTC
d_call: NA; v_call: TRBV4-1; j_call: TRBJ2-2; clone_size: NA; cdr3_aa: CASSQAGLFTGELFF; cdr3_nt: TGCGCCAGCAGCCAAGCAGGGCTCTTCACCGGGGAGCTGTTTTTT
d_call: NA; v_call: TRBV6-5; j_call: TRBJ2-3; clone_size: NA; cdr3_aa: CASSYSITGLADTQYF; cdr3_nt: TGTGCCAGCAGTTACTCGATCACAGGGCTGGCAGATACGCAGTATTTT
d_call: NA; v_call: TRBV7-9; j_call: TRBJ1-4; clone_size: few; cdr3_aa: CASSTGLGEEKLFF; cdr3_nt: TGTGCCAGCAGCACTGGCTTGGGGGAGGAAAAACTGTTTTTT
d_call: NA; v_call: TRBV4-1; j_call: TRBJ2-2; clone_size: NA; cdr3_aa: CASSQSVGTSTGELFF; cdr3_nt: TGCGCCAGCAGCCAGTCCGTAGGGACCTCCACCGGGGAGCTGTTTTTT
d_call: NA; v_call: TRBV6-6; j_call: TRBJ2-2; clone_size: many; cdr3_aa: CASTGGNTGELFF; cdr3_nt: TGTGCCAGCACTGGCGGGAACACCGGGGAGCTGTTTTTT